The 11 T cell receptor beta chains presented below share a single source sample, sequenced in a study of low-dose radiotherapy and immunotherapy resistance in tumors. Time point reported: before trial treatment. TRAV- and TRBV-specific primers primed first-strand cDNA, covering alpha and beta chains. TCR amplification ran approximately 20 PCR cycles using constant-region and V-primer adapter primers. TCRdb recomputed calls from the reads with MiXCR, one row per CDR3 protein. The data hold around 99,000 distinct CDR3 sequences, with under 9.5% observed a single time. Specimen: PBMCs, collected before treatment. The source is a male donor with prostate cancer.

This clonotype came up many times. The chain recombines TRBV6-2 or TRBV6-3 with TRBJ2-1; 9 bases agree with TRBD2. After removal of 10 bases from V and 5 bases from J, the junction contained 9 bases not matched to a gene. Germline CDR1 MNHEY, CDR2 SVGEGT. The CDR3 consists of 14 residues. The CDR3 DNA reads as TGTGCCACTTCCACTCGACTAGCGGACAATGAGCAGTTCTTC. It specifies CATSTRLADNEQFF.

There are many counts of this clonotype. The chain combines TRBV5-1 with TRBJ2-7, with D possibly TRBD1 on 6 matching bases. The CDR3 runs 13 residues. Between the trimmed V and J ends, which lost 3 bases and 7 bases, there was a span of 14 bases. Germline loops: CDR1 SGHRS, CDR2 YFSETQ. The CDR3 is CASSSSGVGEQYF. Here the CDR3 DNA reads TGCGCCAGCAGCTCATCAGGGGTGGGGGAGCAGTACTTC.

This clonotype was seen ten or more times. This chain joins TRBV27 and TRBJ2-1, with 8 bases lining up with TRBD1. CDR1 and CDR2 (germline): MNHEY, SMNVEV (reference sequence). This CDR3 spans 15 amino acids. Trimming cost V 3 bases and J 7 bases; bases outside gene matches: 8. Here the CDR3 reads CASSFGTGGTNEQFF. CDR3 coding DNA: TGTGCCAGCAGTTTCGGTACAGGGGGAACGAATGAGCAGTTCTTC.

This clonotype was seen ten or more times. The chain uses TRBV7-2 and TRBJ2-7, with D uncertain. V dropped 5 bases and J dropped 0 bases, with 11 bases sitting between them. The CDR3 sequence is 14 residues long. The V gene's germline CDR1 is SGHTA and CDR2 FQGNSA. The CDR3 coding sequence is TGTGCCAGCAGCAAGAGCACCCTCTCCTACGAGCAGTACTTC. It codes for CASSKSTLSYEQYF. The full variable domain, its missing parts supplied by reference TRBV7-2 and TRBJ2-7, is GAGVSQSPSNKVTEKGKDVELRCDPISGHTALYWYRQSLGQGLEFLIYFQGNSAPDKSGLPSDRFSAERTGGSVSTLTIQRTQQEDSAVYLCASSKSTLSYEQYFGPGTRLTVT.

This clonotype has a count of ten or more. CDR3 in amino acids: CASSLLSGSYEQYF. In nucleotides, the CDR3 is TGTGCCAGCAGCTTACTCAGCGGGAGCTACGAGCAGTACTTC. This chain links TRBV7-8 with TRBJ2-7; TRBD2 matches 8 bases. This CDR3 contains 14 residues. Germline V gene sequence: CDR1 SGHVS, CDR2 FQNEAQ. Germline trimming cut 2 bases from V and 3 bases from J; bases unmatched to any gene: 3.

This clonotype was detected ten times or more. V and J are TRBV12-3 or TRBV12-4 and TRBJ2-2; no reliable D call. The CDR3 extends over 14 amino acids. V lost 11 bases and J lost 0, with 13 bases in between. The CDR3 is CAEGDSANTGELFF. In DNA form, the CDR3 reads TGTGCCGAAGGAGACTCGGCGAACACCGGGGAGCTGTTTTTT.

This clonotype was recorded many times. The chain couples TRBV24-1 to TRBJ2-7; tentatively, D is TRBD1 (6 bases). CDR1 KGHDR and CDR2 SFDVKD come from the germline V gene. The length of the CDR3 is 15 residues. Trimming took off 2 bases at V and 4 bases at J, with 14 bases between the two ends. The DNA of the CDR3 is TGTGCCACCAGTGATTCAGCGGCAGGGGTATACGAGCAGTACTTC. It codes for CATSDSAAGVYEQYF.

In its sample, this clonotype was seen many times. J is TRBJ2-2 and V is TRBV2; perhaps TRBD1 as D (6 bases). V was shortened by 9 bases and J by 0 bases, with 14 bases between the two germline ends. In germline, CDR1 is SNHLY, CDR2 FYNNEI. The CDR3 spans 15 residues. This CDR3 is CASIRDKTNTGELFF. The CDR3 region has the DNA TGTGCCAGTATCCGGGACAAGACGAACACCGGGGAGCTGTTTTTT.

This clonotype has a count of ten or more. The V call is TRBV20-1, the J call TRBJ2-5, with D unclear. The CDR3 runs to 11 residues. Germline lookup yields CDR1 DFQATT and CDR2 SNEGSKA (reference sequence). V was shortened by 6 bases and J by 4 bases, with 9 bases between the two germline ends. This chain's CDR3 is CSAAARETQYF. The CDR3 coding sequence is TGCAGTGCCGCTGCCCGAGAGACCCAGTACTTC.

Many counts were recorded for this clonotype. The genes are TRBV5-8 and TRBJ2-2; no clear D gene. The germline V and J ends were trimmed by 7 bases and 2 bases, with 15 bases remaining between them. Germline loops: CDR1 SGHTS, CDR2 YDEGEE. The CDR3 length is 15 residues. CDR3 sequence (DNA): TGTGCCAGCCGCAAGGCAGAAGTCAACACCGGGGAGCTGTTTTTT. Amino acids: CASRKAEVNTGELFF.

The chain is built from TRBV5-1 and TRBJ2-1; 9 bases align to TRBD1. The V segment lost 5 bases and the J segment 4 bases; nucleotides outside the gene matches: 10. Per the germline V gene, CDR1 is SGHRS and CDR2 is YFSETQ. The CDR3 runs to 16 residues. The CDR3 DNA is TGCGCCAGCAGTCAAACACCGGGACAGGGTTACAATGAGCAGTTCTTC. Amino acids: CASSQTPGQGYNEQFF.